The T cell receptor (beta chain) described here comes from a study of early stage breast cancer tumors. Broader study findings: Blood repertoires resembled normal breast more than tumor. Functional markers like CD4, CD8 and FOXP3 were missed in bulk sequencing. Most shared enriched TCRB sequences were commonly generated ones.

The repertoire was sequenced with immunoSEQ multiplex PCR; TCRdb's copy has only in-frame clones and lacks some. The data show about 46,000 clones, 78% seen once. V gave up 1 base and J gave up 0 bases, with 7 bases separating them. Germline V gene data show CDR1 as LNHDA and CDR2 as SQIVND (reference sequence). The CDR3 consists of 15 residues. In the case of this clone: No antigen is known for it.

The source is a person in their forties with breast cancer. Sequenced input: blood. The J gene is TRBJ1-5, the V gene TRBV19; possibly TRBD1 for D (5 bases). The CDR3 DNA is TGTGCCAGTAGTATAGTTGGGGCTAGCAATCAGCCCCAGCATTTT. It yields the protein CASSIVGASNQPQHF.